The 29 T cell receptor beta chains below all came from one sample that was sequenced in a study of PD-1 blockade in classical Hodgkin lymphoma. Sequencing was performed with immunoSEQ multiplex PCR; in TCRdb, only in-frame clones are kept and a portion is missing. The data contain approximately 17,000 clones, over 80% of them singletons. Each and every patient relapsed after autologous stem cell transplantation, and patients got differing brentuximab vedotin exposure. Source: peripheral blood mononuclear cells (PBMCs), taken at baseline. Every receptor here comes from a human donor with classical Hodgkin lymphoma.

CDR3 residues: CASSFGIPANYGYTF. The CDR3 DNA follows: TGTGCCAGCAGCTTCGGGATACCAGCTAACTATGGCTACACCTTC. V and J are TRBV7-9 and TRBJ1-2; no definite D call. The CDR3 sequence is 15 residues long. Germline lookup yields CDR1 SEHNR and CDR2 FQNEAQ (reference sequence). V gave up 3 bases and J gave up 0 bases, with 11 bases separating them.

V gene TRBV19 combines with J gene TRBJ2-1, with 11 bases lining up with TRBD2. Trimming cost V 10 bases and J 5 bases; bases outside gene matches: 7. This CDR3 spans 14 amino acids. The germline CDR1 and CDR2 sequences are LNHDA and SQIVND (reference sequence). The chain's CDR3 is CATSLAGGDNEQFF. The CDR3 DNA sequence: TGTGCCACCTCCCTAGCGGGGGGCGACAATGAGCAGTTCTTC.

This chain joins TRBV2 and TRBJ1-2, with 7 bases matching TRBD1. With 4 bases clipped from V and 6 bases from J, the junction kept 11 bases outside the gene matches. This CDR3 is 15 amino acids long. From germline, CDR1 is SNHLY and CDR2 FYNNEI. The CDR3: CASSGQGGGLDGYTF. As DNA, the CDR3 is TGTGCCAGCAGTGGACAGGGAGGGGGTCTTGATGGCTACACCTTC. Full variable domain (outside the CDR3, taken from reference TRBV2 and TRBJ1-2): EPEVTQTPSHQVTQMGQEVILRCVPISNHLYFYWYRQILGQKVEFLVSFYNNEISEKSEIFDDQFSVERPDGSNFTLKIRSTKLEDSAMYFCASSGQGGGLDGYTFGSGTRLTVV.

The gene calls are TRBV6-1 and TRBJ2-7, with TRBD2 identical over 8 bases. CDR1 is MNHNS, CDR2 SASEGT, per germline. The J segment lost 6 bases and the V segment lost 7 bases, leaving 14 bases of the junction unmatched. The CDR3 consists of 15 residues. CDR3 bases: TGTGCCAGCACAATGAGGGCGGGAGGCGTGGGCGAGCAGTACTTC. Translated: CASTMRAGGVGEQYF.

The chain recombines TRBV18 with TRBJ2-3; D may be TRBD2 (5 bases). Germline V gene sequence: CDR1 KGHSH, CDR2 LQKENI. Trimming pared 2 bases from V and 5 bases from J, leaving 11 bases between. The CDR3 sequence is 14 residues long. CDR3 region: CASSPNTGKDTQYF. The DNA for the CDR3 is TGTGCCAGCTCACCAAATACGGGGAAAGATACGCAGTATTTT.

This rearrangement joins TRBV7-9 to TRBJ1-2, with 7 nucleotides matching TRBD1. Trimming at V came to 5 bases and at J to 6 bases, leaving 6 bases not matched to a gene. Germline CDR1 SEHNR, CDR2 FQNEAQ (reference sequence). CDR3 length: 13 residues. CDR3 sequence: CASSQTGTHGYTF. As DNA, the CDR3 is TGTGCCAGCAGCCAGACAGGGACACATGGCTACACCTTC.

In DNA, the CDR3 is TGTGCCAGCAGCTTGCTGACGGGGGATGGGGGGGAAAAACTGTTTTTT. Its translation is CASSLLTGDGGEKLFF. J is TRBJ1-4 and V is TRBV5-4; TRBD1 might be the D (5 bases). Germline V gives CDR1 SGHNT, CDR2 YYREEE (reference sequence). The CDR3 has 16 residues. V lost 1 base and J lost 8, with 18 bases in between.

J is TRBJ2-3 and V is TRBV6-1; D may be TRBD2 (5 bases). Germline-derived CDR1 and CDR2 are MNHNS and SASEGT. The CDR3 contains 10 residues. Trimming removed 4 bases from V and 9 bases from J, with 5 bases in between. The CDR3 sequence is CASSAGTQYF. CDR3 sequence (DNA): TGTGCCAGCAGTGCGGGGACGCAGTATTTT.

The chain uses TRBV27 and TRBJ1-2; TRBD1 matches at 7 bases. Per the germline V gene, CDR1 is MNHEY and CDR2 is SMNVEV (reference sequence). V was clipped by 8 bases and J by 4 bases; unmatched bases: 7. The CDR3 is 13 amino acids. CDR3 sequence: CASGGGGSYGYTF. CDR3 nucleotide sequence: TGTGCCAGCGGAGGAGGGGGCTCCTATGGCTACACCTTC.

The rearrangement joins TRBV6-5 to TRBJ2-2, with D maybe TRBD2 (5 bases). Trimming cost V 5 bases and J 7 bases, with 5 bases left between them. The CDR3 spans 11 residues. Germline CDR1 MNHEY, CDR2 SVGAGI. CDR3 DNA: TGTGCCAGCAGTCGGGGCGGGGAGCTGTTTTTT. Translating gives CASSRGGELFF.

This chain connects TRBV11-2 to TRBJ2-5; 10 bases map to TRBD2. Germline CDR1 reads SGHAT; CDR2 reads FQNNGV. Trimming took 5 bases from V and 5 from J; bases not matched to a gene: 8. This CDR3 region has 15 residues. The CDR3 region is CASSPGLAETETQYF. The CDR3 DNA follows: TGTGCCAGCAGCCCCGGACTAGCGGAGACCGAGACCCAGTACTTC.

A few counts support this clone. V and J are TRBV20-1 and TRBJ2-5; D is possibly TRBD1 or TRBD2 (5 bases each). Germline-derived CDR1 and CDR2 are DFQATT and SNEGSKA (reference sequence). Trimming took 3 bases from V and 5 from J, leaving 7 bases between them. This CDR3 has 11 residues. The CDR3 region has the DNA TGCAGTGCTAGCTGGGGGGAGACCCAGTACTTC. Protein: CSASWGETQYF.

V gene TRBV4-1 combines with J gene TRBJ2-3; the match to TRBD1 covers 8 bases. The junction had 17 bases not matched to a gene; V was cut back by 0 bases and J by 0 bases. This CDR3 region has 21 residues. The germline gives CDR1 MGHRA, CDR2 YSYEKL. CDR3 protein: CASSQDQGGQGLLLSTDTQYF. The CDR3, as DNA: TGCGCCAGCAGCCAAGATCAGGGAGGACAGGGACTGCTTCTTAGCACAGATACGCAGTATTTT.

The V gene is TRBV5-1, the J gene TRBJ2-5; 7 bases match TRBD1. The CDR3 consists of 16 residues. Germline values: CDR1 SGHRS, CDR2 YFSETQ. Germline trimming cut 0 bases from V and 2 bases from J; bases unmatched to any gene: 7. The CDR3 loop reads CASSLGETGQQETQYF. The DNA for the CDR3 is TGCGCCAGCAGCTTGGGTGAGACAGGGCAGCAAGAGACCCAGTACTTC.

V and J are TRBV15 and TRBJ1-2; 8 bases match TRBD1. There are 13 residues in the CDR3. The J segment lost 4 bases and the V segment lost 4 bases, leaving 2 bases of the junction unmatched. Germline CDR1 is LNHNV and CDR2 is YYDKDF (reference sequence). CDR3 loop: CATSKGQGYGYTF. The CDR3 nucleotides are TGTGCCACCAGCAAAGGACAGGGCTATGGCTACACCTTC.

The V gene is TRBV5-6, the J gene TRBJ2-3; D is uncertain. CDR3 length: 12 residues. The V end lost 4 bases, the J end lost 0 bases, and 3 bases lay between the germline ends. Germline CDR1 is SGHDT and CDR2 is YYEEEE. The CDR3 loop reads CASSVSTDTQYF. CDR3 in DNA: TGTGCCAGCAGCGTTAGCACAGATACGCAGTATTTT.

There are a few counts of this clone. This chain joins TRBV5-6 and TRBJ1-1; tentatively, D is TRBD1 (6 bases). The CDR3 is 15 residues long. Germline CDR1 reads SGHDT; CDR2 reads YYEEEE. Between the trimmed V and J ends, which lost 1 base and 1 base, there was a span of 11 bases. In DNA, the CDR3 is TGTGCCAGCAGCTTGTTCGGCAGGGGGAACACTGAAGCTTTCTTT. Translation: CASSLFGRGNTEAFF.

The chain has TRBV27 and TRBJ1-4; perhaps TRBD1 as D (5 bases). CDR1 and CDR2 (germline): MNHEY, SMNVEV (reference sequence). This CDR3 spans 15 amino acids. V was trimmed by 6 bases and J by 6 bases, leaving 17 bases between them. The CDR3 bases are TGTGCCAGCAGCTGGACGCGGGACGCCTATGAAAAACTGTTTTTT. It is translated as CASSWTRDAYEKLFF.

This chain uses TRBV15 with TRBJ1-1; possibly TRBD1 for D (6 bases). Looked up from germline, CDR1 is LNHNV and CDR2 is YYDKDF (reference sequence). This CDR3 spans 18 amino acids. The ends were cut back, 0 bases at V and 1 base at J, with 18 bases in the middle. CDR3 coding DNA: TGTGCCACCAGCAGAGACGCATCGTCCAGGGGTAAGAACACTGAAGCTTTCTTT. Translated, it gives CATSRDASSRGKNTEAFF. Based on the CDR3 plus reference TRBV15 and TRBJ1-1, the full variable domain is DAMVIQNPRYQVTQFGKPVTLSCSQTLNHNVMYWYQQKSSQAPKLLFHYYDKDFNNEADTPDNFQSRRPNTSFCFLDIRSPGLGDTAMYLCATSRDASSRGKNTEAFFGQGTRLTVV.

The gene calls are TRBV6-1 and TRBJ2-2; 9 bases agree with TRBD2. The V gene end was trimmed by 2 bases and the J gene end by 4 bases; junction bases not matched to a gene: 5. This CDR3 comprises 16 residues. The germline V gene has CDR1 MNHNS and CDR2 SASEGT. The CDR3: CASSETSGSGTGELFF. The CDR3 nucleotides read TGTGCCAGCAGTGAAACTAGCGGGTCGGGCACCGGGGAGCTGTTTTTT.

This clone has more than one count but fewer than ten. This chain joins TRBV9 and TRBJ2-3; D unclear. Germline CDR1 reads SGDLS; CDR2 reads YYNGEE. The CDR3 contains 14 residues. Between the trimmed V and J ends, which lost 3 bases and 1 base, there was a span of 9 bases. The CDR3 DNA is TGTGCCAGCAGCGGTGGGGTGGGCACAGATACGCAGTATTTT. Translated, it gives CASSGGVGTDTQYF.

The gene calls are TRBV19 and TRBJ2-7, with a weak D call TRBD2 (6 bases). This CDR3 has 14 amino acids. Germline V gives CDR1 LNHDA, CDR2 SQIVND (reference sequence). CDR3 sequence (DNA): TGTGCGAGCGCCAGGGCGGGGCTCCGGGACGAGCAGTACTTC. It specifies CASARAGLRDEQYF. Variable domain in full (rest from reference TRBV19 and TRBJ2-7): DGGITQSPKYLFRKEGQNVTLSCEQNLNHDAMYWYRQDPGQGLRLIYYSQIVNDFQKGDIAEGYSVSREKKESFPLTVTSAQKNPTAFYLCASARAGLRDEQYFGPGTRLTVT.

The chain employs TRBV9 and TRBJ1-5, with unresolved D. This CDR3 is built from 19 residues. The germline gives CDR1 SGDLS, CDR2 YYNGEE. V lost 4 bases to trimming and J lost 0 bases, with 23 bases between them. The CDR3 nucleotides are TGTGCCAGCAGCTCCCCCGGGTCCGGGCGCTACTATAGCAATCAGCCCCAGCATTTT. This gives the protein CASSSPGSGRYYSNQPQHF. Complete variable domain (other parts from reference TRBV9 and TRBJ1-5): DSGVTQTPKHLITATGQRVTLRCSPRSGDLSVYWYQQSLDQGLQFLIQYYNGEERAKGNILERFSAQQFPDLHSELNLSSLELGDSALYFCASSSPGSGRYYSNQPQHFGDGTRLSIL.

This chain connects TRBV5-1 to TRBJ2-1, with D perhaps TRBD2 (7 bases). V lost 5 bases and J 3 bases, leaving 24 bases between the germline ends. Germline loops: CDR1 SGHRS, CDR2 YFSETQ. This CDR3 has 18 residues. CDR3: CASRGGATGARIYNEQFF. DNA for the CDR3: TGCGCCAGCAGGGGGGGGGCCACGGGCGCCCGTATCTACAATGAGCAGTTCTTC.

In DNA form, the CDR3 reads TGTGCCAGCAGCTCCCAGACGGGTGACTCTGAAGCTTTCTTT. It translates to CASSSQTGDSEAFF. V and J are TRBV7-8 and TRBJ1-1; no clear D gene. Per the germline V gene, CDR1 is SGHVS and CDR2 is FQNEAQ. This CDR3 region has 14 residues. Trimming cost V 4 bases and J 6 bases, with 15 bases left between them.

This rearrangement joins TRBV11-2 to TRBJ2-5; 10 bases line up with TRBD1. V lost 6 bases and J lost 4; bases outside the gene matches: 5. This CDR3 region has 14 residues. The germline gives CDR1 SGHAT, CDR2 FQNNGV. The CDR3 sequence: CASRTTGGGETQYF. The DNA for the CDR3 is TGTGCCAGCAGGACGACAGGGGGCGGAGAGACCCAGTACTTC. The complete variable domain, with remaining parts taken from reference TRBV11-2 and TRBJ2-5, reads EAGVAQSPRYKIIEKRQSVAFWCNPISGHATLYWYQQILGQGPKLLIQFQNNGVVDDSQLPKDRFSAERLKGVDSTLKIQPAKLEDSAVYLCASRTTGGGETQYFGPGTRLLVL.

The chain uses TRBV6-1 and TRBJ2-7; D is uncertain. The CDR3 length is 15 residues. V was trimmed by 7 bases and J by 3 bases, leaving 19 bases between them. CDR1 and CDR2 from the germline V gene are MNHNS and SASEGT. As DNA, the CDR3 is TGTGCCAGCACCCGATCGGGCAGGTCAATCTACGAGCAGTACTTC. Translating gives CASTRSGRSIYEQYF.

This clone was found once. This chain uses TRBV6-1 with TRBJ2-7; 12 positions agree with TRBD2. The junction had 13 bases not matched to a gene; V was cut back by 2 bases and J by 5 bases. The length of the CDR3 is 18 residues. CDR1 MNHNS and CDR2 SASEGT come from the germline V gene. The CDR3 region is CASSEKRYVLAGGNEQYF. CDR3 DNA sequence: TGTGCCAGCAGTGAAAAGCGGTATGTCCTAGCGGGAGGGAACGAGCAGTACTTC.

The rearrangement links TRBV5-1 to TRBJ2-2; 8 bases line up with TRBD1. The CDR3 consists of 16 residues. V lost 1 base to trimming and J lost 4 bases; unmatched junction nucleotides: 6. Germline CDR1 reads SGHRS; CDR2 reads YFSETQ. CDR3 region: CASSLSFQGATGELFF. The CDR3 region has the DNA TGCGCCAGCAGCTTGAGTTTTCAGGGGGCCACCGGGGAGCTGTTTTTT.